The next 20 T cell receptor beta chains were all read from a single sample in a study of vaccination and CD4 T cells after COVID-19. The Oncomine TCR Beta short-read assay sequenced DNA from cultured CD4+ T cells. TCRdb re-derived calls from the PCR reads in MiXCR, one entry per CDR3 protein. The sample shows approximately 20,000 distinct CDR3 sequences, approximately 40% of them seen only once. These TCRs are of unknown antigen specificity. Stated treatment: approximately 9-day PBMC culture with coronavirus spike peptide pools or control peptides (ViraFEST assay). Source: CD4+ T cells from blood, cultured in vitro, taken after SARS-CoV-2 vaccination. Every receptor here comes from a human donor who had recovered from COVID-19.

This chain uses TRBV19 with TRBJ2-2, with TRBD2 matching 11 bases. Per germline, CDR1 LNHDA and CDR2 SQIVND (reference sequence). The V gene end was trimmed by 3 bases and the J gene end by 4 bases; junction bases not matched to a gene: 4. There are 16 residues in the CDR3. CDR3 region: CASSMTSGAGTGELFF. CDR3 coding DNA: TGTGCCAGTAGTATGACTAGCGGGGCTGGCACCGGGGAGCTGTTTTTT.

This clonotype has only a few counts. The chain combines TRBV7-6 with TRBJ1-3, with D perhaps TRBD1 (6 bases). The CDR3 has 16 residues. Germline V lookup: CDR1 SGHVS, CDR2 FNYEAQ. Trimming removed 0 bases from V and 2 bases from J, with 11 bases in between. CDR3 region: CASSLASGGPGNTIYF. CDR3 sequence (DNA): TGTGCCAGCAGCTTAGCGTCGGGGGGGCCTGGAAACACCATATATTTT.

The V and J genes are TRBV28 and TRBJ2-7, with a possible D match to TRBD2 (5 bases). This CDR3 is 15 amino acids long. Trimming removed 1 base at V and 2 bases at J, with 12 bases between. Germline-derived CDR1 and CDR2 are MDHEN and SYDVKM. The DNA for the CDR3 is TGTGCCAGCAGTTTATCCGGGGTGGGAACCTACGAGCAGTACTTC. Residues: CASSLSGVGTYEQYF.

This chain connects TRBV7-2 to TRBJ1-6; D is possibly TRBD1 (6 bases). The CDR3 is 16 amino acids. Germline loops: CDR1 SGHTA, CDR2 FQGNSA. V was clipped by 1 base and J by 9 bases, with 16 bases between them. CDR3 region: CASSLDSGGGTSPLHF. The DNA for the CDR3 is TGTGCCAGCAGCTTAGATTCAGGAGGGGGTACTTCACCCCTCCACTTT.

The chain employs TRBV7-9 and TRBJ2-5, with D perhaps TRBD1 or TRBD2 (5 bases each). This CDR3 has 14 amino acids. Germline CDR1 and CDR2: SEHNR and FQNEAQ (reference sequence). V lost 5 bases to trimming and J lost 3 bases, with 13 bases between them. In DNA form, the CDR3 reads TGTGCCAGCAGCAAACGGGACGGAAAAGAGACCCAGTACTTC. It codes for CASSKRDGKETQYF.

This clonotype was recorded only once. Mismatch with germline at one junction end may stem from a read error. J is TRBJ2-7 and V is TRBV7-2, with D possibly being TRBD1 or TRBD2 (6 bases each). This CDR3 is 14 amino acids long. CDR1 and CDR2 from the germline V gene are SGHTA and FQGNSA. Here the CDR3 reads CASSWGATLIGESF. The DNA of the CDR3 is TGTGCCAGCAGCTGGGGGGCCACATTGATAGGGGAGAGCTTC.

V is TRBV19 and J is TRBJ1-1, with D possibly being TRBD1 (6 bases). The CDR3 extends over 14 amino acids. Trimming pared 5 bases from V and 0 bases from J, leaving 10 bases between. Per germline, CDR1 LNHDA and CDR2 SQIVND (reference sequence). This CDR3 reads CASSPTGMNTEAFF. CDR3 DNA sequence: TGTGCCAGTAGTCCCACAGGGATGAACACTGAAGCTTTCTTT.

This chain joins TRBV7-8 and TRBJ2-7; 8 bases are a match to TRBD2. In germline, CDR1 is SGHVS, CDR2 FQNEAQ. The CDR3 consists of 14 residues. V shed 5 bases, J shed 6 bases, and the junction held 9 bases outside the gene matches. CDR3 coding DNA: TGTGCCAGCAGCCACCTCGGGGGGGGGAGCGAGCAGTACTTC. Protein sequence: CASSHLGGGSEQYF. The whole variable domain, remainder taken from reference TRBV7-8 and TRBJ2-7, is GAGVSQSPRYKVAKRGQDVALRCDPISGHVSLFWYQQALGQGPEFLTYFQNEAQLDKSGLPSDRFFAERPEGSVSTLKIQRTQQEDSAVYLCASSHLGGGSEQYFGPGTRLTVT.

This clonotype was counted a few times. This chain links TRBV6-2 or TRBV6-3 with TRBJ1-4, with D uncertain. The V end was cut by 0 bases, the J end by 6 bases, with 5 bases between. Germline lookup yields CDR1 MNHEY and CDR2 SVGEGT. There are 13 residues in the CDR3. The CDR3 DNA follows: TGTGCCAGCAGTTACTCTCGGGATGAAAAACTGTTTTTT. Its protein is CASSYSRDEKLFF.

The chain carries TRBV7-2 and TRBJ2-5; TRBD2 might be the D (6 bases). The germline V gene has CDR1 SGHTA and CDR2 FQGNSA. The V end was cut by 1 base, the J end by 5 bases, with 8 bases between. This CDR3 is 13 amino acids long. The CDR3 DNA follows: TGTGCCAGCAGCTTAGGGCTAGCGGAGACCCAGTACTTC. Translating gives CASSLGLAETQYF.

This sequence joins TRBV19 and TRBJ1-5, with D uncertain. Germline V lookup: CDR1 LNHDA, CDR2 SQIVND (reference sequence). The CDR3 is 15 residues long. V was shortened by 9 bases and J by 0 bases, with 15 bases between the two germline ends. For the CDR3, the DNA is TGTGCCAGCAGCGCTGGGGAAATTAGCAATCAGCCCCAGCATTTT. Translated, it gives CASSAGEISNQPQHF. Using reference TRBV19 and TRBJ1-5 for the parts outside the CDR3, the full variable domain is DGGITQSPKYLFRKEGQNVTLSCEQNLNHDAMYWYRQDPGQGLRLIYYSQIVNDFQKGDIAEGYSVSREKKESFPLTVTSAQKNPTAFYLCASSAGEISNQPQHFGDGTRLSIL.

The sample holds a few counts of this clonotype. The chain employs TRBV7-2 and TRBJ1-1; 9 bases match TRBD1. CDR1 and CDR2 from the germline V gene are SGHTA and FQGNSA. The CDR3 is 16 amino acids. V lost 2 bases to trimming and J lost 2 bases; unmatched junction nucleotides: 6. CDR3 sequence: CASSLNRGLGNTEAFF. DNA of the CDR3: TGTGCCAGCAGCTTAAACAGGGGGCTGGGCAACACTGAAGCTTTCTTT.

The genes are TRBV10-3 and TRBJ2-5, with 11 bases lining up with TRBD2. Unmatched junction bases numbered 11, after V lost 6 bases and J lost 2 bases. Germline-derived CDR1 and CDR2 are ENHRY and SYGVKD. This CDR3 is built from 17 residues. CDR3 loop: CAISHPRTSGSQETQYF. For the CDR3, the DNA is TGTGCCATCAGCCACCCTAGGACTAGCGGGTCTCAAGAGACCCAGTACTTC.

The chain joins TRBV11-3 to TRBJ2-2; D possibly corresponds to TRBD2 (5 bases). Trimming stripped 7 bases from V and 2 bases from J, with 11 bases between. Looked up from germline, CDR1 is SGHNT and CDR2 is YENEEA. The CDR3 totals 14 residues. For the CDR3, the DNA is TGTGCCAGCACCTTCGGACTCAACACCGGGGAGCTGTTTTTT. Encoded protein: CASTFGLNTGELFF.

The chain employs TRBV5-5 and TRBJ2-5; D is undetermined. The CDR3 has 13 amino acids. V gave up 6 bases and J gave up 1 base, with 10 bases separating them. The V gene's germline CDR1 is SGHKS and CDR2 YYEKEE (reference sequence). The CDR3 DNA reads as TGTGCCAGCACCCCACGGGTCCAAGAGACCCAGTACTTC. Translating it yields CASTPRVQETQYF.

This clonotype came up once. The V and J genes are TRBV4-2 and TRBJ2-1, with TRBD1 matching over 8 bases. There are 14 residues in the CDR3. The V gene's germline CDR1 is LGHNA and CDR2 YNFKEQ. The junction had 2 bases not matched to a gene; V was cut back by 1 base and J by 6 bases. Here the CDR3 DNA reads TGTGCCAGCAGCCAAGGCCAGGGGGCCAATGAGCAGTTCTTC. Its translation is CASSQGQGANEQFF.

V usage is TRBV20-1 and J usage is TRBJ1-6, with unresolved D. V lost 6 bases and J 0 bases, leaving 12 bases between the germline ends. CDR3 length: 15 amino acids. CDR1 DFQATT and CDR2 SNEGSKA come from the germline V gene (reference sequence). Here the CDR3 DNA reads TGCAGTGCCCGACGGAGGAGCTCCTATAATTCACCCCTCCACTTT. It is translated as CSARRRSSYNSPLHF.

This clonotype occurred a few times. The chain couples TRBV19 to TRBJ1-2; D ambiguous. Trimming took 4 bases from V and 5 from J, leaving 17 bases between them. The CDR3 sequence is 15 residues long. Germline CDR1 LNHDA, CDR2 SQIVND (reference sequence). The CDR3 region is CASSTGSNVLYGYTF. As DNA, the CDR3 is TGTGCCAGTAGTACGGGGAGTAACGTTTTGTATGGCTACACCTTC.

The rearrangement uses TRBV28 and TRBJ2-1; D ambiguous. Germline V lookup: CDR1 MDHEN, CDR2 SYDVKM. The CDR3 runs to 14 residues. V shed 5 bases and J shed 5 bases, with 13 bases lying between them. The DNA for the CDR3 is TGTGCCAGCAGTCGCAATCGTAAGGACAATGAGCAGTTCTTC. Amino acids: CASSRNRKDNEQFF. The entire variable domain, with the rest obtained from reference TRBV28 and TRBJ2-1, is as follows: DVKVTQSSRYLVKRTGEKVFLECVQDMDHENMFWYRQDPGLGLRLIYFSYDVKMKEKGDIPEGYSVSREKKERFSLILESASTNQTSMYLCASSRNRKDNEQFFGPGTRLTVL.

The rearrangement joins TRBV27 to TRBJ1-1; tentative D call: TRBD1 (5 bases). Trimming cost V 5 bases and J 1 base, with 11 bases left between them. The germline gives CDR1 MNHEY, CDR2 SMNVEV (reference sequence). CDR3 length: 14 residues. The CDR3, as DNA: TGTGCCAGCAGTCCCAGACAGAAGAACACTGAAGCTTTCTTT. The encoded protein is CASSPRQKNTEAFF.